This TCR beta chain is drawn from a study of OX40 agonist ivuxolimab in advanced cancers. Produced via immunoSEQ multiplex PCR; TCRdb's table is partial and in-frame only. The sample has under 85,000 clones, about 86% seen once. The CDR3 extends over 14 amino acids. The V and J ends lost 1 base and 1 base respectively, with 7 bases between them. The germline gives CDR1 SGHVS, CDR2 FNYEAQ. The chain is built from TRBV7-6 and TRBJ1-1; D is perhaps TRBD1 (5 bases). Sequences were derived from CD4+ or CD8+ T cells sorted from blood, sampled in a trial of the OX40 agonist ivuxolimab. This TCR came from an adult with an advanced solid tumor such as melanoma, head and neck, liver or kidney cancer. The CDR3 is CASSLDGGNTEAFF. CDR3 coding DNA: TGTGCCAGCAGCTTAGACGGGGGGAACACTGAAGCTTTCTTT. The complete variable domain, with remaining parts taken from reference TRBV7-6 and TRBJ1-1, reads GAGVSQSPRYKVTKRGQDVALRCDPISGHVSLYWYRQALGQGPEFLTYFNYEAQQDKSGLPNDRFSAERPEGSISTLTIQRTEQRDSAMYRCASSLDGGNTEAFFGQGTRLTVV.